The 29 T cell receptor beta chains below were found in one sample sequenced in a study of radiotherapy plus CTLA-4 blockade in lung cancer. Profiling relied on immunoSEQ multiplex PCR, and the TCRdb table lists in-frame clones only, not all of them. This table holds over 50,000 clones, less than 80% found once. The material sequenced was peripheral blood, taken from a patient treated with radiotherapy plus ipilimumab. These receptors were collected from a human donor with non-small cell lung cancer who had a complete response to radiotherapy plus ipilimumab.

This chain joins TRBV5-6 and TRBJ1-2; D is undetermined. V was shortened by 2 bases and J by 1 base, with 12 bases between the two germline ends. CDR1 and CDR2 from the germline V gene are SGHDT and YYEEEE. The length of the CDR3 is 15 residues. This chain's CDR3 is CASSLTEFNNYGYTF. CDR3 sequence (DNA): TGTGCCAGCAGCTTAACAGAATTTAATAACTATGGCTACACCTTC.

This chain links TRBV7-9 with TRBJ1-2; a possible D gene is TRBD1 (5 bases). This CDR3 is built from 14 residues. Looked up from germline, CDR1 is SEHNR and CDR2 is FQNEAQ (reference sequence). Trimming took 7 bases from V and 6 from J, leaving 18 bases between them. This CDR3 reads CASTNKRGENGYTF. Here the CDR3 DNA reads TGTGCCAGCACCAATAAGCGGGGGGAAAATGGCTACACCTTC.

The chain carries TRBV27 and TRBJ2-5, with D possibly being TRBD1 (5 bases). Per germline, CDR1 MNHEY and CDR2 SMNVEV (reference sequence). V was clipped by 3 bases and J by 5 bases, with 10 bases between them. The CDR3 is made up of 13 amino acids. CDR3 in amino acids: CASSFSGSETQYF. The CDR3 coding sequence is TGTGCCAGCAGTTTTTCAGGGTCGGAGACCCAGTACTTC.

V usage is TRBV5-6 and J usage is TRBJ2-7, with TRBD1 matching 10 bases. Germline V CDR1 and CDR2: SGHDT, YYEEEE. The CDR3 is 13 residues long. V lost 4 bases to trimming and J lost 2 bases; unmatched junction nucleotides: 0. This chain's CDR3 is CASSGTGAYEQYV. CDR3 coding DNA: TGTGCCAGCAGCGGGACAGGGGCCTACGAGCAGTACGTC.

The chain uses TRBV15 and TRBJ1-3, with D unclear. The germline V and J ends were trimmed by 5 bases and 0 bases, with 14 bases remaining between them. The germline V gene encodes CDR1 LNHNV and CDR2 YYDKDF (reference sequence). There are 16 residues in the CDR3. This chain's CDR3 is CATSGGRARSGNTIYF. CDR3 DNA: TGTGCCACCAGCGGCGGGCGGGCACGCTCTGGAAACACCATATATTTT.

V and J are TRBV7-2 and TRBJ2-4, with 7 bases fitting TRBD1. This CDR3 comprises 13 residues. Trimming took 5 bases from V and 9 from J; bases not matched to a gene: 7. From germline, CDR1 is SGHTA and CDR2 FQGNSA. DNA for the CDR3: TGTGCCAGCAGCCAAAGGGACAGAAGCATTCAGTACTTC. Its protein is CASSQRDRSIQYF.

The chain recombines TRBV4-1 with TRBJ2-2; 8 bases line up with TRBD2. The CDR3 contains 16 residues. Germline trimming cut 0 bases from V and 6 bases from J; bases unmatched to any gene: 6. Looked up from germline, CDR1 is MGHRA and CDR2 is YSYEKL. The CDR3: CASSQDLAGWPGELFF. As DNA, the CDR3 is TGCGCCAGCAGCCAAGACTTAGCGGGGTGGCCCGGGGAGCTGTTTTTT.

The genes are TRBV5-1 and TRBJ2-5; tentative D call: TRBD1 (6 bases). Trimming removed 0 bases at V and 0 bases at J, with 9 bases between. Germline V lookup: CDR1 SGHRS, CDR2 YFSETQ. The CDR3 runs to 15 residues. In DNA form, the CDR3 reads TGCGCCAGCAGCTTGGCCGACAGGTACCAAGAGACCCAGTACTTC. Amino acids: CASSLADRYQETQYF.

This clone is classed as medium-sized. The chain combines TRBV6-5 with TRBJ2-5, with D possibly TRBD1 on 6 matching bases. The CDR3 consists of 12 residues. Deletions cut 5 bases from V and 5 bases from J, with 9 bases between. Per germline, CDR1 MNHEY and CDR2 SVGAGI. The CDR3 DNA reads TGTGCCAGCAGTACAGGGCTGGAGACCCAGTACTTC. Encoded protein: CASSTGLETQYF.

The chain is built from TRBV7-8 and TRBJ1-5; a possible D gene is TRBD1 (5 bases). V was cut by 5 bases and J by 1 base, with 12 bases left in between. Per the germline V gene, CDR1 is SGHVS and CDR2 is FQNEAQ. The CDR3 contains 15 residues. In DNA form, the CDR3 reads TGTGCCAGCAGCCTGGGGCAGGAGAGCAATCAGCCCCAGCATTTT. Amino acids: CASSLGQESNQPQHF.

The rearrangement uses TRBV5-1 and TRBJ2-5, with 7 bases matching TRBD1. Germline CDR1 SGHRS, CDR2 YFSETQ. V shed 4 bases, J shed 1 base, and the junction held 4 bases outside the gene matches. The length of the CDR3 is 14 residues. The CDR3 DNA sequence: TGCGCCAGCAGCCAAGGGACAGTCCAAGAGACCCAGTACTTC. Its protein is CASSQGTVQETQYF. The variable domain in full, completed from reference TRBV5-1 and TRBJ2-5, reads KAGVTQTPRYLIKTRGQQVTLSCSPISGHRSVSWYQQTPGQGLQFLFEYFSETQRNKGNFPGRFSGRQFSNSRSEMNVSTLELGDSALYLCASSQGTVQETQYFGPGTRLLVL.

The V and J genes are TRBV5-3 and TRBJ2-7, with D tentatively TRBD1 (6 bases). TRBV5-3 is known as an ORF, though its function is uncertain. Trimming cost V 0 bases and J 5 bases, with 21 bases left between them. The CDR3 contains 17 residues. CDR3 DNA: TGTGCCAGAAGCTTGGGGGACCCCGACAGGCTCCAGGACGAGCAGTACGTC. The encoded protein is CARSLGDPDRLQDEQYV.

The rearrangement links TRBV19 to TRBJ1-5; 7 nucleotides align to TRBD1. With 4 bases clipped from V and 6 bases from J, the junction kept 9 bases outside the gene matches. The germline V gene encodes CDR1 LNHDA and CDR2 SQIVND (reference sequence). CDR3 length: 15 residues. Here the CDR3 reads CASSSPQGGSQPQHF. In DNA, the CDR3 is TGTGCCAGTAGTAGCCCGCAGGGGGGCAGTCAGCCCCAGCATTTT.

This chain links TRBV7-2 with TRBJ2-1; D is uncertain. Trimming pared 2 bases from V and 0 bases from J, leaving 14 bases between. The CDR3 spans 17 residues. Germline CDR1 is SGHTA and CDR2 is FQGNSA. CDR3 amino acids: CASSLNSRRSSYNEQFF. CDR3 DNA: TGTGCCAGCAGCTTAAACAGTCGAAGAAGCTCCTACAATGAGCAGTTCTTC.

The V call is TRBV5-1, the J call TRBJ2-1, with 7 bases matching TRBD2. The germline V gene has CDR1 SGHRS and CDR2 YFSETQ. V gave up 0 bases and J gave up 3 bases; unmatched junction bases: 3. The CDR3 totals 15 residues. CDR3 DNA sequence: TGCGCCAGCAGCTTGGTTTCTAGCGGCTACAATGAGCAGTTCTTC. Its translation: CASSLVSSGYNEQFF.

The V call is TRBV11-2, the J call TRBJ1-1; D not certain. Germline V gives CDR1 SGHAT, CDR2 FQNNGV. The CDR3 consists of 13 residues. V gave up 1 base and J gave up 5 bases, with 8 bases separating them. CDR3 bases: TGTGCCAGCAGCTTAGTGCGGGGTACTGAAGCTTTCTTT. Protein: CASSLVRGTEAFF. Full variable domain (remainder filled in from reference TRBV11-2 and TRBJ1-1): EAGVAQSPRYKIIEKRQSVAFWCNPISGHATLYWYQQILGQGPKLLIQFQNNGVVDDSQLPKDRFSAERLKGVDSTLKIQPAKLEDSAVYLCASSLVRGTEAFFGQGTRLTVV.

The J gene is TRBJ1-3, the V gene TRBV28; 9 bases map to TRBD1. The junction had 2 bases not matched to a gene; V was cut back by 6 bases and J by 8 bases. CDR1 is MDHEN, CDR2 SYDVKM, per germline. The CDR3 has 12 amino acids. DNA for the CDR3: TGTGCCAGCAGCGGACAGGGGTACACCATATATTTT. Amino acid sequence: CASSGQGYTIYF.

The chain carries TRBV18 and TRBJ2-7; D unclear. The V gene's germline CDR1 is KGHSH and CDR2 LQKENI. This CDR3 spans 12 amino acids. Trimming pared 3 bases from V and 3 bases from J, leaving 6 bases between. The CDR3 sequence is CASSPSNYEQYV. Here the CDR3 DNA reads TGTGCCAGCTCACCTTCCAACTACGAGCAGTACGTC.

The chain employs TRBV5-6 and TRBJ2-3; the match to TRBD2 covers 8 bases. V shed 4 bases, J shed 2 bases, and the junction held 9 bases outside the gene matches. CDR1 and CDR2 (germline): SGHDT, YYEEEE. The CDR3 length is 16 residues. DNA of the CDR3: TGTGCCAGCAGCGCGCGACTAGCGTACTCCACAGATACGCAGTATTTT. Translated, it gives CASSARLAYSTDTQYF.

The chain employs TRBV2 and TRBJ1-5; maybe TRBD1 (5 bases). This CDR3 spans 14 amino acids. The V gene's germline CDR1 is SNHLY and CDR2 FYNNEI. V was trimmed by 2 bases and J by 7 bases, leaving 12 bases between them. CDR3 sequence reads: CASSELQGGQPQHF. CDR3 DNA: TGTGCCAGCAGTGAATTGCAGGGTGGGCAGCCCCAGCATTTT.

This chain links TRBV18 with TRBJ1-4; TRBD1 agrees at 7 bases. Germline CDR1 is KGHSH and CDR2 is LQKENI. CDR3 length equals 15 residues. V lost 4 bases, J lost 5 bases, and 7 bases stayed unmatched. The CDR3 loop reads CASSQSRDRNEKLFF. CDR3 sequence (DNA): TGTGCCAGCTCACAAAGCCGGGACAGAAATGAAAAACTGTTTTTT. Full variable domain (rest looked up from reference TRBV18 and TRBJ1-4): NAGVMQNPRHLVRRRGQEARLRCSPMKGHSHVYWYRQLPEEGLKFMVYLQKENIIDESGMPKERFSAEFPKEGPSILRIQQVVRGDSAAYFCASSQSRDRNEKLFFGSGTQLSVL.

This clone occurred a few times. The V gene is TRBV10-3, the J gene TRBJ1-5; D may be TRBD1 (6 bases). Germline V gene data show CDR1 as ENHRY and CDR2 as SYGVKD. The CDR3 sequence is 16 residues long. V shed 3 bases and J shed 0 bases, with 12 bases lying between them. Here the CDR3 reads CAISDGQGYSNQPQHF. DNA of the CDR3: TGTGCCATCAGTGATGGCCAGGGGTATAGCAATCAGCCCCAGCATTTT.

The V call is TRBV18, the J call TRBJ2-5; 14 nucleotides match TRBD2. Trimming cost V 1 base and J 5 bases; bases outside gene matches: 3. CDR1 is KGHSH and CDR2 is LQKENI in the germline V gene. This CDR3 has 16 amino acids. For the CDR3, the DNA is TGTGCCAGCTCACCACGACTAGCGGGAGGGCGCGAGACCCAGTACTTC. It is translated as CASSPRLAGGRETQYF.

This rearrangement joins TRBV5-6 to TRBJ2-6; TRBD1 is a possible D gene (5 bases). The CDR3 is 15 amino acids. Germline V gene lookup returns CDR1 SGHDT and CDR2 YYEEEE. Trimming pared 4 bases from V and 0 bases from J, leaving 8 bases between. In nucleotides, the CDR3 is TGTGCCAGCAGCCTCCAGGGCTCTGGGGCCAACGTCCTGACTTTC. It codes for CASSLQGSGANVLTF.

This chain joins TRBV5-1 and TRBJ2-6; a possible D gene is TRBD1 (6 bases). The CDR3 is 17 amino acids. V lost 3 bases and J 1 base, leaving 14 bases between the germline ends. Germline CDR1 SGHRS, CDR2 YFSETQ. CDR3 loop: CASSSRDTRSGANVLTF. CDR3 nucleotides: TGCGCCAGCAGCTCACGGGACACGAGGTCTGGGGCCAACGTCCTGACTTTC.

This clone showed up just a few times. The chain uses TRBV15 and TRBJ2-3; perhaps TRBD1 as D (5 bases). There are 15 residues in the CDR3. V was clipped by 1 base and J by 5 bases, with 13 bases between them. CDR1 and CDR2 from the germline V gene are LNHNV and YYDKDF (reference sequence). The CDR3 DNA reads TGTGCCACCAGCAGAGGAATGGGGCTAGTAGATACGCAGTATTTT. Translating it yields CATSRGMGLVDTQYF.

The V and J genes are TRBV7-9 and TRBJ1-2; possibly TRBD1 for D (6 bases). Looked up from germline, CDR1 is SEHNR and CDR2 is FQNEAQ (reference sequence). The CDR3 has 14 residues. V gave up 4 bases and J gave up 8 bases, with 17 bases separating them. The CDR3 DNA sequence: TGTGCCAGCAGCTCCACCGGGACATCAGTGGGCTACACCTTC. Its translation is CASSSTGTSVGYTF.

The chain links TRBV6-5 to TRBJ1-3; 9 bases map to TRBD1. The trim removed 10 bases at V and 3 bases at J, leaving 7 bases unmatched. The CDR3 runs 14 residues. CDR1 and CDR2 (germline): MNHEY, SVGAGI. The CDR3 DNA sequence: TGTGCCACATCGGACAGGGGTTATGGAAACACCATATATTTT. This translates into CATSDRGYGNTIYF.

The chain has TRBV15 and TRBJ2-7; no clear D gene. The V gene's germline CDR1 is LNHNV and CDR2 YYDKDF (reference sequence). V lost 1 base and J 0 bases, leaving 7 bases between the germline ends. The CDR3 extends over 14 amino acids. The CDR3 nucleotides are TGTGCCACCAGCAGAGTCGAGAGCTCCTACGAGCAGTACTTC. This gives the protein CATSRVESSYEQYF.